Listed below are T cell receptor beta chains from one sample, sequenced in a study of beta chain features in type 1 diabetes. The table came from immunoSEQ multiplex PCR; TCRdb's copy has only in-frame clones and leaves some out. There are hundreds of thousands of clones in the sample; about 32% occur only once, and roughly 0.06% lies in the top ten. The sequenced material came from naive CD4+ T cells from blood. The origin of the receptors is a man aged 18 to 30 in good health. The CDR3 runs from the conserved cysteine through the conserved F or W. A D gene is named only where the DNA matches it firmly. Where a row states a size, it is once, few, many or the class of an expanded clone; other rows omit it.

cdr3_nt,cdr3_aa,j_call,d_call,v_call,clone_size
TGTGCCAGCAGCGCGACAGGGCCGGATTATGGCTACACCTTC,CASSATGPDYGYTF,TRBJ1-2,TRBD1,TRBV7-2,NA
TGTGCCAGCAGCCAAGCGCCGGGACGGACCTACGAGCAGTACTTC,CASSQAPGRTYEQYF,TRBJ2-7,NA,TRBV7-2,NA
TGTGCCATCAGTGACACTTCCGGGGCCAACGTCCTGACTTTC,CAISDTSGANVLTF,TRBJ2-6,NA,TRBV10-3,NA
TGTGCCACCCGCCGGGGGCTGGCTGAAAAACTGTTTTTT,CATRRGLAEKLFF,TRBJ1-4,NA,TRBV15,NA
TGTGCCAGCGCCCTCGGCTCTGGCGAGCAGTACTTC,CASALGSGEQYF,TRBJ2-7,NA,TRBV28,NA
TGTGCCAGCAGCTTAGTACGGGGGGGCACGACCCGCACAGATACGCAGTATTTT,CASSLVRGGTTRTDTQYF,TRBJ2-3,TRBD2,TRBV11-2,NA
TGTGCCAGCAGCTTCAGTTCAGATACGCAGTATTTT,CASSFSSDTQYF,TRBJ2-3,NA,TRBV7-8,NA
TGTGCCAGCAGCTTCCTCGCGGGGGGCACAGATACGCAGTATTTT,CASSFLAGGTDTQYF,TRBJ2-3,TRBD2,TRBV7-2,few
TGCAGCGTTGCCCAGGGGTTAAGGAACACTGAAGCTTTCTTT,CSVAQGLRNTEAFF,TRBJ1-1,NA,TRBV29-1,NA
TGCAGTGCTGCGGTCCATGAGCAGTTCTTC,CSAAVHEQFF,TRBJ2-1,NA,TRBV20-1,once
TGTGCCAGCAGCGGTCGGCGGACTAGTGGAAACACCATATATTTT,CASSGRRTSGNTIYF,TRBJ1-3,NA,TRBV9,NA
TGCGCCAGCAGCTTGGGGCAGGCGGGCAATGAGCAGTTCTTC,CASSLGQAGNEQFF,TRBJ2-1,NA,TRBV5-1,NA
TGCGCCAGCAGCCAAGATACCCGGGCGCTGACCCTCCACTTT,CASSQDTRALTLHF,TRBJ1-6,NA,TRBV4-3,few
TGTGCCAGCAGCGTAGGGTCGGATCGCTGGGGCCATGGCTACACCTTC,CASSVGSDRWGHGYTF,TRBJ1-2,NA,TRBV9,NA
TGTGCCAGCAGCCGCAGGACAGAATTAATCACAGATACGCAGTATTTT,CASSRRTELITDTQYF,TRBJ2-3,NA,TRBV11-2,NA
TGTGCCAGCAGTTCCTGGACAGGGGGCCAAGAGACCCAGTACTTC,CASSSWTGGQETQYF,TRBJ2-5,TRBD1,TRBV6-5,few
TGTGCCAGCAGTTCGTATAGCAATCAGCCCCAGCATTTT,CASSSYSNQPQHF,TRBJ1-5,NA,TRBV28,few
TGTGCCACTGCCCCCCGGGAGGCCTACGAGCAGTACTTC,CATAPREAYEQYF,TRBJ2-7,TRBD2,TRBV27,few
TGTGCCAGCAGCTTTGGGCTAGCGAGACACACAGATACGCAGTATTTT,CASSFGLARHTDTQYF,TRBJ2-3,NA,TRBV7-2,NA
TGTGCCACCAGCAGAGTCGGCGTTTTGGAGGTCCAGTACTTC,CATSRVGVLEVQYF,TRBJ2-5,NA,TRBV15,NA
TGTGCCAGCCAGACAGGGACTAACACCGGGGAGCTGTTTTTT,CASQTGTNTGELFF,TRBJ2-2,NA,TRBV19,few
TGTGCCAGCAGCCGTCTAGCGGGGTTCTACAATGAGCAGTTCTTC,CASSRLAGFYNEQFF,TRBJ2-1,TRBD2,TRBV14,NA
TGTGCAAGTCGCCAACGGACTAGCGGAAACAATGAGCAGTTCTTC,CASRQRTSGNNEQFF,TRBJ2-1,NA,TRBV12-2,NA
TGTGCCTGGAGTGCGGGGGGTCTAGAGACCCAGTACTTC,CAWSAGGLETQYF,TRBJ2-5,TRBD2,TRBV30,NA
TGCAGCGTTGCAGGGGGTGGAGAGACCCAGTACTTC,CSVAGGGETQYF,TRBJ2-5,TRBD1,TRBV29-1,few
TGTGCCAGCTCCCCAACTAGCGGGAGGGCCGGAGAGACCCAGTACTTC,CASSPTSGRAGETQYF,TRBJ2-5,TRBD2,TRBV18,NA
TGTGCCAGCAGTGTGTCTAGCGGGACGAAAGAGACCCAGTACTTC,CASSVSSGTKETQYF,TRBJ2-5,TRBD2,TRBV25-1,few
TGTGCCAGCTCACCGGGACAGGGAGGCACTGAAGCTTTCTTT,CASSPGQGGTEAFF,TRBJ1-1,TRBD1,TRBV18,NA